The subject of this entry is one TCR beta chain. The antigen is unknown. The study based diagnoses on clinical symptoms, serum thyroxine and TRAb, thyroid ultrasound and orbital computed tomography. This sample was taken from a study of T cells in Graves' hyperthyroidism and ophthalmopathy. Study-level points and caveats: A 13 V-J model separated ophthalmopathy from stable hyperthyroidism. The model's output predicted ophthalmopathy at a median of roughly 6 months prior to onset. Most thyroid-expanded clonotypes above 0.001 were also found in blood.

The CDR3 is 15 amino acids. In germline, CDR1 is SGHTA, CDR2 FQGNSA. V trimming: 10 bases; J trimming: 2 bases; junction bases outside the gene matches: 13. RNA transcripts were the template for amplifying TCR beta CDR3 regions. With the HTBI primer set, the TCR CDR3 went through a first round of RT-PCR. TCRdb fed the multiplex PCR reads into MiXCR, producing one record per CDR3 protein. The sample holds more than 550,000 distinct CDR3 sequences, 45% seen once. This clonotype originated in an adult man with Graves' disease, either hyperthyroidism or ophthalmopathy (not recorded which). Sequenced: peripheral blood or thyroid tissue (not recorded which). V usage is TRBV7-2 and J usage is TRBJ2-5, with TRBD1 matching 7 bases. CDR3 DNA: TGTGCCATCAGTGGACGGACAGGACCTCAAGAGACCCAGTACTTC. It is translated as CAISGRTGPQETQYF.